This T cell receptor beta chain is drawn from a study of response to subunit inactivated influenza vaccine. CDR1 SGHKS and CDR2 YYEKEE come from the germline V gene (reference sequence). There are 15 residues in the CDR3. Trimming removed 5 bases from V and 4 bases from J, with 19 bases in between. This clonotype was detected ten times or more. Its antigen remains unidentified. Study-wide findings and caveats: A suggestion made by the authors is that each seasonal influenza vaccination recruits few new T cells.

TCRdb recomputed calls from the RT-PCR reads with MiXCR, one row per CDR3 protein. The sample carries about 500,000 distinct CDR3 sequences, roughly 13% recorded once. This rearrangement joins TRBV5-5 to TRBJ2-7, with D possibly matching TRBD2 (6 bases). The sequencing used PBMCs from blood, collected about 40 days after vaccination. This clonotype was obtained from a man aged 45 to 65 who received an inactivated influenza vaccine. CDR3 residues: CASSYLWGERYEQYF. Written as DNA, the CDR3 is TGTGCCAGCAGTTACCTGTGGGGGGAGAGGTACGAGCAGTACTTC.